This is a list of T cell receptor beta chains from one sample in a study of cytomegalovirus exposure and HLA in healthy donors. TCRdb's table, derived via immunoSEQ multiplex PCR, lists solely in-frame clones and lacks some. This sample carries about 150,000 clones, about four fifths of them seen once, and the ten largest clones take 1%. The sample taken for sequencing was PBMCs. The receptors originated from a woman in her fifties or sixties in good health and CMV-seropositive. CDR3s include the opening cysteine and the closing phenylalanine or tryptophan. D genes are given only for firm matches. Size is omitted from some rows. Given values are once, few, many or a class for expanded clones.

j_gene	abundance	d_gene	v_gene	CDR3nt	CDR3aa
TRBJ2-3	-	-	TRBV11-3	TGTGCCAGCAGCGGCAGGGGCACAGATACGCAGTATTTT	CASSGRGTDTQYF
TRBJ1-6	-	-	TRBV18	TGTGCCAGCTCACTAACTATGGATTTGGCGAATTCACCCCTCCACTTT	CASSLTMDLANSPLHF
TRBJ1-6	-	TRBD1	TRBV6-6	TGTGCCAGCAGATCAAGGGACAGGGATAATTCACCCCTCCACTTT	CASRSRDRDNSPLHF
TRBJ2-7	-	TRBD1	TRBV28	TGTGCCAGCAGTTTATTCTTTCGGACAGGTAATTTCCACGAGCAGTACTTC	CASSLFFRTGNFHEQYF
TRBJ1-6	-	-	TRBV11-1	TGTGCCAGCAGCTTAGTTGGGGCGATCTATAATTCACCCCTCCACTTT	CASSLVGAIYNSPLHF
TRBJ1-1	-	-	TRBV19	TGTGCCAGTAGTATTCCAGGCTACACTGAAGCTTTCTTT	CASSIPGYTEAFF
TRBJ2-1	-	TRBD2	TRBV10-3	TGTGCCATCAGTGGTAGCGGGGGGGCGTACAATGAGCAGTTCTTC	CAISGSGGAYNEQFF
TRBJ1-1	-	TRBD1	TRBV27	TGTGCCAGCAGTGAGCCGGGACAGGGGGTTAATGGAGTAGCTTTCTTT	CASSEPGQGVNGVAFF
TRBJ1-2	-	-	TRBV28	TGTGCCAGCCTCCAGGAGCCCGCCGGACTTGGCTACACCTTC	CASLQEPAGLGYTF
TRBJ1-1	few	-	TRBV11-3	TGTGCCAGCAGCTTCAGTAGCCCCCCGGTTGAAGCTTTCTTT	CASSFSSPPVEAFF
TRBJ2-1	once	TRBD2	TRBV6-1	TGTGCCAGCAGCCCAGGGACTAGTTTAAATGAGCAGTTCTTC	CASSPGTSLNEQFF
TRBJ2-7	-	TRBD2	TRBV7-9	TGTGCCAGCAGCTCCCAGCGGGGGACCCTCGGGAAGACCTACGAGCAGTACTTC	CASSSQRGTLGKTYEQYF
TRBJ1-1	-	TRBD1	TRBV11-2	TGTGCCAGCAGCTTTGCTTCAGGGGGCACTGAAGCTTTCTTT	CASSFASGGTEAFF
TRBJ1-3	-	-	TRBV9	TGTGCCAGCAGCGTAAGGGCAGGGTTCGATGGAAACACCATATATTTT	CASSVRAGFDGNTIYF
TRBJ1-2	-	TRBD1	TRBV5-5	TGTGCCAGCAGGCCTCGGGGACAGGGAGACTATGGCTACACCTTC	CASRPRGQGDYGYTF
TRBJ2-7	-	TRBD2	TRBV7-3	TGTGCCAGCAGCCCACGTGGTAGCGGGAAAGACTACGAGCAGTACTTC	CASSPRGSGKDYEQYF
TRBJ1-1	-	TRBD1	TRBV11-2	TGTGCCAGCAGCTCCCACAGGGGGCGGAACACTGAAGCTTTCTTT	CASSSHRGRNTEAFF
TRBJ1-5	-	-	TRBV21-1	TGTGCCAGCAGCACACCCGTTGATGGGACAGCGTATAGCAATCAGCCCCAGCATTTT	CASSTPVDGTAYSNQPQHF
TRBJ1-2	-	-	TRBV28	TGTGCCAGCAGTTTGGACAGCCCCTATGGCTACACCTTC	CASSLDSPYGYTF
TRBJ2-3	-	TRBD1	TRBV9	TGTGCCAGCAGCGAGGGGGCCACAGATACGCAGTATTTT	CASSEGATDTQYF
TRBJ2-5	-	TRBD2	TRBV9	TGTGCCAGCAGCGTAGGGCTGGTAGCGGGAGGTAGGGAGACCCAGTACTTC	CASSVGLVAGGRETQYF
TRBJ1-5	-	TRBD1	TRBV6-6	TGTGCCAGCTGCCAACAGGGGCTAAATCAGCCCCAGCATTTT	CASCQQGLNQPQHF
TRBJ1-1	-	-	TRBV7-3	TGTGCCAGCAGCTATGACAGGAACACTGAAGCTTTCTTT	CASSYDRNTEAFF
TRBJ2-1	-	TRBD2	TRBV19	TGTGCCAGTAGTATAGTGAGAGGACTAGCGGGAGCTACCAATGAGCAGTTCTTC	CASSIVRGLAGATNEQFF
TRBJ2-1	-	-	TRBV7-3	TGTGCCAGCAGCTTAGCCCCCGGACACCACAATGAGCAGTTCTTC	CASSLAPGHHNEQFF
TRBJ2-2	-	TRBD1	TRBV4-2	TGTGCCAGCAGCCAGCCGGGACAGAGAACCGGGGAGCTGTTTTTT	CASSQPGQRTGELFF
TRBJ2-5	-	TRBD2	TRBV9	TGTGCCAGCAGCCCACGGGGAGGGGAGACCCAGTACTTC	CASSPRGGETQYF
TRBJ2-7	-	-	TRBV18	TGTGCCAGCTCACCACCGGAGGCGTCCTACGAGCAGTACTTC	CASSPPEASYEQYF
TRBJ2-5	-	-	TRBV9	TGTGCCAGCAGCGGAGGTGGTAAAGAGACCCAGTACTTC	CASSGGGKETQYF
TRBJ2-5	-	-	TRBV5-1	TGCGCCAGCGCCGGATTAGCGGCTCAAGAGACCCAGTACTTC	CASAGLAAQETQYF
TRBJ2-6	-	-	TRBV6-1	TGTGCCAGCAGTGAACTCAGGGGCTCTGGGGCCAACGTCCTGACTTTC	CASSELRGSGANVLTF
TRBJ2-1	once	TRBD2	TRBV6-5	TGTGCCAGCAGTAACCCAGCGGGGTCATACAATGAGCAGTTCTTC	CASSNPAGSYNEQFF
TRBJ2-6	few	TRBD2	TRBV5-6	TGTGCCAGCAGCTTGACCGCGGGGGGCCTCTCCTCTGGGGCCAACGTCCTGACTTTC	CASSLTAGGLSSGANVLTF
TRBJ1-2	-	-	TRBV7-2	TGTGCCAGCACCCGCCCCGCGTCTGATGGCTACACCTTC	CASTRPASDGYTF
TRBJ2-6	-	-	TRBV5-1	TGCGCCAGCAGCTTGCGACCGGGAATGATCGGGGCCAACGTCCTGACTTTC	CASSLRPGMIGANVLTF
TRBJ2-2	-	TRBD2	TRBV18	TGTGCCAGCTCACCACCTAGCGGGCGAGGTAACACCGGGGAGCTGTTTTTT	CASSPPSGRGNTGELFF
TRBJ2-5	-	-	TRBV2	TGTGCCAGCAGTGAATGGGGTATAGGGGGACAAGAGACCCAGTACTTC	CASSEWGIGGQETQYF
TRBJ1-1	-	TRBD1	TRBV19	TGTGCCAGTAGTATACGGGACAGGGGGAACACTGAAGCTTTCTTT	CASSIRDRGNTEAFF
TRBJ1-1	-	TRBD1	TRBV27	TGTGCCAGCAGTCAACAGGGGAGGAACACTGAAGCTTTCTTT	CASSQQGRNTEAFF
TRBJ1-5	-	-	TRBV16	TGTGCCAGCAGCCAACGGACAGATAGCAATCAGCCCCAGCATTTT	CASSQRTDSNQPQHF
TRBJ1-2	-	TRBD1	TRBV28	TGTGCCAGCAGTGGAAACAGGGGGTATGGCTACACCTTC	CASSGNRGYGYTF
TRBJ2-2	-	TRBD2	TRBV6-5	TGTGCCAGCAGACGACTAGCGGGACTCACCGGGGAGCTGTTTTTT	CASRRLAGLTGELFF
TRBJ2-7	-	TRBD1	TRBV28	TGTGCCAGCAGTTTGGGGACAGTGTTGCCCGAGCAGTACTTC	CASSLGTVLPEQYF
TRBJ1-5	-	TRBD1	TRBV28	TGTGCCAGCAGTCGGCCCTGGGACAGTAGCAATCAGCCCCAGCATTTT	CASSRPWDSSNQPQHF
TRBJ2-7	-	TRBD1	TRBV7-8	TGTGCCAGCAGCTTAAATTATTTTCCCCGCGAGAGGACAGGGGGCAGTTACGAGCAGTACTTC	CASSLNYFPRERTGGSYEQYF
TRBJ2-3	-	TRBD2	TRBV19	TGTGCCAGTAGCCGGACTAGCGGGACCGGGACAGATACGCAGTATTTT	CASSRTSGTGTDTQYF
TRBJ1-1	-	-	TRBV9	TGTGCCAGCAGCCCCTACACAGGGAACACTGAAGCTTTCTTT	CASSPYTGNTEAFF
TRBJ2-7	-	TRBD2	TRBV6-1	TGTGCCAGCAGTGAAGGTTGGGCGGGGGGCTACGAGCAGTACTTC	CASSEGWAGGYEQYF
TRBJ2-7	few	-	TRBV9	TGTGCCAGCAGCGGTGGGGGGGCGGGGGCGTCAGAGCAGTACTTC	CASSGGGAGASEQYF
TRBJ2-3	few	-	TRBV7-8	TGTGCCAGCAGCTTAGCAGGGGCTGGCCAACTTATAACAGATACGCAGTATTTT	CASSLAGAGQLITDTQYF
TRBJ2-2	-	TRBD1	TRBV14	TGTGCCAGCAGCCACCGAACAGGGGACACTCAGAACACCGGGGAGCTGTTTTTT	CASSHRTGDTQNTGELFF
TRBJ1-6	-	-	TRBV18	TGTGCCAGCTCACCGACAGGTATGCTGTCACCCCTCCACTTT	CASSPTGMLSPLHF
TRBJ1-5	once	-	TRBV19	TGTGCCAGTAGTACCCTCCCGACGGGATATAGCAATCAGCCCCAGCATTTT	CASSTLPTGYSNQPQHF
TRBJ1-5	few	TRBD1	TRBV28	TGTGCCAGCACCTCCTCCGGGACAGTCAATCAGCCCCAGCATTTT	CASTSSGTVNQPQHF
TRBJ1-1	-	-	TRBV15	TGTGCCACCGCTTGGGCGGGCGACACTGAAGCTTTCTTT	CATAWAGDTEAFF